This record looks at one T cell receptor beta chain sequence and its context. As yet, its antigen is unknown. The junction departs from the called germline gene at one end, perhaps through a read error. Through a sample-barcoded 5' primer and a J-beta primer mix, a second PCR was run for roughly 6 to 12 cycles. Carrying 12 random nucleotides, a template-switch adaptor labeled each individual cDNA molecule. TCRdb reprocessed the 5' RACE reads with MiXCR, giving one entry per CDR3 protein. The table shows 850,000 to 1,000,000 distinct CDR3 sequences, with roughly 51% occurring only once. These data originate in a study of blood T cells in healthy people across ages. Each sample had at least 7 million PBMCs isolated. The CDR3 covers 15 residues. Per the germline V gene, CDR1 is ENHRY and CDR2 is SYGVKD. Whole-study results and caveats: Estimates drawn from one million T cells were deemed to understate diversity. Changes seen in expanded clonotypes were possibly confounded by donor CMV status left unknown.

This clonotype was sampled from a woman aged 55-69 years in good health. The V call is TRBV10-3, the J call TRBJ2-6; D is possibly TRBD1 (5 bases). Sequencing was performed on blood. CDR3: CASRALDSGADVLTF. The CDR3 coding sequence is TGTGCCAGCAGGGCCCTCGACTCTGGGGCCGACGTCCTGACTTTC.